A selection of T cell receptor beta chains follows, all from one sample in a study of blood T cell repertoires in COVID-19. TCRdb keeps only in-frame clones here, not all; method: immunoSEQ multiplex PCR. Among 150,000 to 200,000 clones listed, around 80% were seen once. Input material: peripheral blood. Receptor source: an elderly woman with active or convalescent COVID-19. The CDR3 runs from the conserved cysteine through the conserved F or W. D genes are given only for firm matches. Some rows have no size entry. The others give once, few or many, or a class for an expanded clone.

J gene: TRBJ2-5; D gene: -; clone size: -; V gene: TRBV7-8; CDR3 protein: CASSPLGAGSQETQYF; CDR3 DNA: TGTGCCAGCAGCCCGCTCGGGGCGGGGTCACAAGAGACCCAGTACTTC
J gene: TRBJ1-2; D gene: -; clone size: -; V gene: TRBV3-1/TRBV3-2; CDR3 protein: CASSQERQRNYGYTF; CDR3 DNA: TGTGCCAGCAGCCAAGAGCGGCAGCGAAACTATGGCTACACCTTC
J gene: TRBJ2-1; D gene: TRBD2; clone size: -; V gene: TRBV7-2; CDR3 protein: CASSLQVGGGAFYNEQFF; CDR3 DNA: TGTGCCAGCAGCTTACAAGTGGGCGGGGGGGCTTTCTACAATGAGCAGTTCTTC
J gene: TRBJ2-1; D gene: TRBD2; clone size: -; V gene: TRBV19; CDR3 protein: CASSINGGGYNEQFF; CDR3 DNA: TGTGCCAGTAGTATAAACGGCGGGGGTTACAATGAGCAGTTCTTC
J gene: TRBJ1-6; D gene: TRBD1; clone size: -; V gene: TRBV6-5; CDR3 protein: CASADRDNSPLHF; CDR3 DNA: TGTGCCAGCGCAGACAGGGATAATTCACCCCTCCACTTT
J gene: TRBJ1-2; D gene: TRBD1; clone size: -; V gene: TRBV24-1; CDR3 protein: CATSDLTGGPHGYTF; CDR3 DNA: TGTGCCACCAGTGATTTAACAGGGGGCCCGCATGGCTACACCTTC
J gene: TRBJ2-2; D gene: TRBD1; clone size: few; V gene: TRBV4-2; CDR3 protein: CASSQDRTGTGELFF; CDR3 DNA: TGTGCCAGCAGCCAAGATAGGACAGGGACCGGGGAGCTGTTTTTT
J gene: TRBJ1-2; D gene: -; clone size: few; V gene: TRBV28; CDR3 protein: CASSPSRYGYTF; CDR3 DNA: TGTGCCAGCAGTCCCTCCCGCTATGGCTACACCTTC
J gene: TRBJ1-5; D gene: TRBD1; clone size: -; V gene: TRBV7-9; CDR3 protein: CASSLGGTDSNQPQHF; CDR3 DNA: TGTGCCAGCAGCTTAGGGGGGACAGACAGCAATCAGCCCCAGCATTTT
J gene: TRBJ2-7; D gene: TRBD1; clone size: -; V gene: TRBV6-1; CDR3 protein: CASSESRDRGNHF; CDR3 DNA: TGTGCCAGCAGTGAAAGCCGGGACAGGGGAAACCACTTT